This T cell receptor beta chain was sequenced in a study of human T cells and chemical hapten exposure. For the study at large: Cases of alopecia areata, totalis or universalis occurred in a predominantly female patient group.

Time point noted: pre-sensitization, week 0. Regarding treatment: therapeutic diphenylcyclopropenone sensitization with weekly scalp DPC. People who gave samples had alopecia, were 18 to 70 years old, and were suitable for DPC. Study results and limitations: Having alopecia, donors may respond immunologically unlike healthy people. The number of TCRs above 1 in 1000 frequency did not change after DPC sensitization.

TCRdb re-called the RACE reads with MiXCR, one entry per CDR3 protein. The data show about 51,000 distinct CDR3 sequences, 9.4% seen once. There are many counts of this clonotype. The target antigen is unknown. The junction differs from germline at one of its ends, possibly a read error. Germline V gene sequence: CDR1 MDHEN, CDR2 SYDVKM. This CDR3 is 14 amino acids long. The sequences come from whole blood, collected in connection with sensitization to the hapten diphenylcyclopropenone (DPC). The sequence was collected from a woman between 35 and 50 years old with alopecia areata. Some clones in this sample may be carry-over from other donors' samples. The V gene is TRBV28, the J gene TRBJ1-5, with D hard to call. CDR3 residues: CASSSGVPENKGSF. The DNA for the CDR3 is TGTGCCAGCAGTTCTGGAGTTCCGGAAAACAAAGGGTCGTTT.